This TCR beta chain was captured in a study of cytomegalovirus exposure and HLA in healthy donors. Study-wide context: Across some 400 genotyped donors, around 82% landed in the Caucasian-associated ancestry cluster. Study-wide findings and caveats: In a later analysis, HLA-associated TCR beta chains were more clonally expanded than equally common others. Researchers reported in a later analysis that common viral pathogens appeared linked to several top clusters.

The PCR ran on 60 Vbeta and 13 Jbeta primers. Some clones are missing from TCRdb's copy, which holds only in-frame ones; the method was immunoSEQ multiplex PCR. Here the sample spans about 120,000 clones, 74% being singletons. V was cut by 3 bases and J by 6 bases, with 18 bases left in between. The length of the CDR3 is 16 residues. Germline CDR1 reads MGHRA; CDR2 reads YSYEKL. A note on this clone: Its target is unknown.

This receptor was obtained from a man in his forties in good health and CMV-seropositive. Input material: PBMCs. The rearrangement links TRBV4-1 to TRBJ2-1, with D possibly TRBD2 on 6 matching bases. The CDR3, as DNA: TGCGCCAGCAGCCACCCCTGGCGGGGCTCGGGCAATGAGCAGTTCTTC. Protein product: CASSHPWRGSGNEQFF.